This entry concerns a single T cell receptor (beta chain). Clones were sequenced by immunoSEQ multiplex PCR, and TCRdb holds only the in-frame ones, with some missing. Of some 87,000 clones in the sample, 84% are singletons; the top ten hold roughly 24%. V trimming: 7 bases; J trimming: 5 bases; junction bases outside the gene matches: 13. This CDR3 has 16 residues. Germline V lookup: CDR1 LNHDA, CDR2 SQIVND (reference sequence). The data are from a study of blood T cell repertoires in COVID-19. Sequencing input: peripheral blood. This TCR was sampled from a human donor in a cohort sampled during active COVID-19. The chain employs TRBV19 and TRBJ2-5; 10 bases fit TRBD2. This chain's CDR3 is CASKGAVAGGLETQYF. DNA for the CDR3: TGTGCCAGTAAAGGGGCCGTAGCGGGGGGCCTTGAGACCCAGTACTTC.